The clone carrying this T cell receptor (beta chain) was observed a single time. Data came from immunoSEQ multiplex PCR; TCRdb stores just in-frame clones and leaves some out. The sample carries roughly 120,000 clones, 90% recorded once. This specimen belongs to a study of blood T cell repertoires in COVID-19. Sequencing used peripheral blood. This receptor was identified in a human donor in a cohort sampled during active COVID-19.

The CDR3 reads CASSTLGHYSYNEQFF. DNA for the CDR3: TGTGCCAGCAGTACTCTCGGACACTACTCCTACAATGAGCAGTTCTTC. The genes are TRBV6-6 and TRBJ2-1, with D perhaps TRBD1 (5 bases). The CDR3 loop spans 16 amino acids. Germline CDR1 MNHNY, CDR2 SVGAGI (reference sequence). V shed 5 bases and J shed 0 bases, with 14 bases lying between them.